The text below deals with one T cell receptor beta chain. The sample belongs to a study of blood T cell repertoires in COVID-19. Background on the study: Spain, Italy and the United States supplied samples that represented acute and convalescent COVID-19.

Patients from Seattle were sampled longitudinally, starting during active infection. Germline CDR1 reads MDHEN; CDR2 reads SYDVKM. The CDR3 is 16 residues long. V shed 6 bases, J shed 12 bases, and the junction held 19 bases outside the gene matches. Method: immunoSEQ multiplex PCR; TCRdb's copy keeps in-frame clones and lacks some. Of about 300,000 clones in the sample, 70% to 85% were seen once. Sequenced material: peripheral blood. The J gene is TRBJ2-1, the V gene TRBV28; 8 bases are shared with TRBD2. This TCR was sampled from a human donor with COVID-19, enrolled during active disease. The donor label of this sample is uncertain. The CDR3 loop is CASSPNSGNLGGRQFF. In DNA, the CDR3 is TGTGCCAGCAGCCCGAATAGCGGGAACCTCGGTGGGAGGCAGTTCTTC.